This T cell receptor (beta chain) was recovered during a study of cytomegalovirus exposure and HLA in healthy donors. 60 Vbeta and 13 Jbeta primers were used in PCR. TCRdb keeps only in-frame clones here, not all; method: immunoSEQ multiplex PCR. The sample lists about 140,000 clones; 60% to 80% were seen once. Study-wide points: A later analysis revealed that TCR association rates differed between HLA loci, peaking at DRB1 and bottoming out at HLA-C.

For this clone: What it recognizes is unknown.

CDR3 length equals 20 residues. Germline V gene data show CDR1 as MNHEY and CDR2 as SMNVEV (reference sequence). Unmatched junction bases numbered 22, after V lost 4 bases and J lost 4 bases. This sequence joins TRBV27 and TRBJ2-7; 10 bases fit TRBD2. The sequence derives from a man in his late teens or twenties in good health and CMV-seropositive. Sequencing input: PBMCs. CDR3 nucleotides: TGTGCCAGCAGTTCCCCCGCTGGACAGGTCATAGCGGGAGGACCATACGAGCAGTACTTC. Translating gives CASSSPAGQVIAGGPYEQYF.